This T cell receptor (beta chain) was found in a study of Graves' ophthalmopathy and Graves' hyperthyroidism. Regarding this clonotype: Its antigen is currently unknown.

Each donor who had ophthalmopathy showed moderate-to-severe activity, a CAS of ≥3, a NOSPECS of ≥4, and a duration under 3 months. Diagnosis relied on clinical symptoms, serum thyroxine, TRAb, thyroid ultrasound and orbital computed tomography. The study, taken as a whole, reports: The majority of expanded thyroid clonotypes above 0.001 frequency also occurred in blood.

RNA transcripts provided the template for amplifying TCR beta CDR3 regions. HTBI primers were used in a first-round RT-PCR, which preceded a second-round multiplex PCR. Each CDR3 protein gets one entry after TCRdb re-called the multiplex PCR reads with MiXCR. The sample includes about 57,000 distinct CDR3 sequences, roughly 47% of them seen just once. The sequencing input was peripheral blood. The sequence came from an adult woman with Graves' ophthalmopathy.

The CDR3 DNA sequence: TGTGCCAGCAGCGCAACCCCGGGACAGGGGGGGTACGAGCAGTACTTC. It is translated as CASSATPGQGGYEQYF. The chain joins TRBV7-9 to TRBJ2-7; 11 bases fit TRBD1. The CDR3 is made up of 16 amino acids. Trimming at V came to 5 bases and at J to 4 bases, leaving 10 bases not matched to a gene. Germline values: CDR1 SEHNR, CDR2 FQNEAQ (reference sequence).